A single sample is the source of the 23 T cell receptor beta chains below, sequenced in a study of T cells in Graves' hyperthyroidism and ophthalmopathy. RNA transcripts provided the source from which TCR beta CDR3 regions were amplified. The HTBI primer set was used in a first-round RT-PCR of the TCR CDR3. TCRdb reprocessed the multiplex PCR reads with MiXCR, giving one entry per CDR3 protein. The sample has 490,000 or so distinct CDR3 sequences, 15% to 20% seen once; the top ten hold approximately 30%. Specimen: blood. The receptors shown here come from a young woman with Graves' ophthalmopathy.

This clonotype was seen many times. The chain uses TRBV13 and TRBJ2-5, with TRBD2 identical over 10 bases. The junction had 14 bases not matched to a gene; V was cut back by 5 bases and J by 5 bases. The CDR3 is made up of 17 amino acids. Germline V gene data show CDR1 as PRHDT and CDR2 as FYEKMQ (reference sequence). CDR3 sequence: CASSLDYPSGGGETQYF. CDR3 bases: TGTGCCAGCAGCCTCGACTACCCTAGCGGGGGAGGGGAGACCCAGTACTTC.

This clonotype was recorded many times. This rearrangement joins TRBV2 to TRBJ2-2; 10 bases are a match to TRBD2. The trim removed 7 bases at V and 8 bases at J, leaving 13 bases unmatched. Per the germline V gene, CDR1 is SNHLY and CDR2 is FYNNEI. The CDR3 spans 16 residues. The CDR3 protein is CASKSPTSGEGGELFF. The CDR3 nucleotides are TGTGCCAGCAAGAGCCCAACTAGCGGGGAGGGGGGGGAGCTGTTTTTT. The complete variable domain, with remaining parts taken from reference TRBV2 and TRBJ2-2, reads EPEVTQTPSHQVTQMGQEVILRCVPISNHLYFYWYRQILGQKVEFLVSFYNNEISEKSEIFDDQFSVERPDGSNFTLKIRSTKLEDSAMYFCASKSPTSGEGGELFFGEGSRLTVL.

This clonotype came up a few times. CDR3 sequence: CASSVWGANPDTQYF. The DNA for the CDR3 is TGTGCCAGCAGCGTCTGGGGGGCAAACCCAGATACGCAGTATTTT. The chain employs TRBV9 and TRBJ2-3; D may be TRBD1 or TRBD2 (6 bases each). CDR1 is SGDLS and CDR2 is YYNGEE in the germline V gene. The CDR3 sequence is 15 residues long. Trimming cost V 2 bases and J 4 bases, with 14 bases left between them.

J is TRBJ2-7 and V is TRBV11-2; 9 nucleotides align to TRBD2. The CDR3 runs to 14 residues. Germline V gene sequence: CDR1 SGHAT, CDR2 FQNNGV. Trimming took 5 bases from V and 3 from J; bases not matched to a gene: 5. As DNA, the CDR3 is TGTGCCAGCAGCCGAAGGCGGGAGGGCTACGAGCAGTACTTC. This sequence encodes CASSRRREGYEQYF.

This clonotype was counted at least ten times. The V and J genes are TRBV20-1 and TRBJ2-7; D unclear. The CDR3 is 12 amino acids. Between the trimmed V and J ends, which lost 6 bases and 4 bases, there was a span of 13 bases. CDR1 and CDR2 (germline): DFQATT, SNEGSKA (reference sequence). The CDR3: CSAAPGSYEQYF. CDR3 in DNA: TGCAGTGCCGCACCAGGTTCATACGAGCAGTACTTC.

The table lists this clonotype with many counts. The chain uses TRBV15 and TRBJ1-5; the D is unclear. Trimming pared 5 bases from V and 3 bases from J, leaving 20 bases between. There are 17 residues in the CDR3. In germline, CDR1 is LNHNV, CDR2 YYDKDF (reference sequence). The DNA of the CDR3 is TGTGCCACCAGCTCAGAGGAGTGGGGAACAAACAATCAGCCCCAGCATTTT. Residues: CATSSEEWGTNNQPQHF. Full variable domain (remainder filled in from reference TRBV15 and TRBJ1-5): DAMVIQNPRYQVTQFGKPVTLSCSQTLNHNVMYWYQQKSSQAPKLLFHYYDKDFNNEADTPDNFQSRRPNTSFCFLDIRSPGLGDTAMYLCATSSEEWGTNNQPQHFGDGTRLSIL.

This clonotype has a handful of counts. This sequence joins TRBV20-1 and TRBJ2-1; D may match TRBD1 or TRBD2 (7 bases each). V lost 1 base and J lost 9, with 22 bases in between. Germline lookup yields CDR1 DFQATT and CDR2 SNEGSKA (reference sequence). The CDR3 is 16 residues long. The CDR3 nucleotides read TGCAGTGCTAGAGTTCACCTCCAGGGGGGGGGCCTTGAGCAGTTCTTC. Amino acid sequence: CSARVHLQGGGLEQFF.

The CDR3 sequence is CAAGRTGGHEQYF. CDR3 DNA: TGTGCCGCAGGTCGGACAGGGGGACACGAGCAGTACTTC. This rearrangement joins TRBV19 to TRBJ2-7; TRBD1 matches 10 bases. V gave up 11 bases and J gave up 5 bases; unmatched junction bases: 9. Germline V gene data show CDR1 as LNHDA and CDR2 as SQIVND (reference sequence). There are 13 residues in the CDR3.

This clonotype was detected ten times or more. The chain links TRBV11-2 to TRBJ2-7; the D is unclear. The CDR3 is 13 residues long. Germline CDR1 SGHAT, CDR2 FQNNGV. Trimming pared 1 base from V and 5 bases from J, leaving 9 bases between. As DNA, the CDR3 is TGTGCCAGCAGCTTAGGTCCGGGCAACGAGCAGTACTTC. It is translated as CASSLGPGNEQYF.

There are many counts of this clonotype. The V gene is TRBV6-2 or TRBV6-3, the J gene TRBJ2-1, with 9 bases identical to TRBD2. CDR1 is MNHEY, CDR2 SVGEGT, per germline. This CDR3 region has 14 residues. After removal of 10 bases from V and 2 bases from J, the junction contained 6 bases not matched to a gene. CDR3 amino acids: CATERGAAYNEQFF. Here the CDR3 DNA reads TGTGCCACCGAGCGGGGGGCAGCCTACAATGAGCAGTTCTTC.

This clonotype occurred many times. The rearrangement uses TRBV7-2 and TRBJ1-1; maybe TRBD1 (6 bases). This CDR3 spans 15 amino acids. V shed 1 base and J shed 0 bases, with 9 bases lying between them. Germline CDR1 SGHTA, CDR2 FQGNSA. The CDR3 nucleotides read TGTGCCAGCAGCTTAGGGAGGGGGTTGAACACTGAAGCTTTCTTT. As protein: CASSLGRGLNTEAFF.

This chain uses TRBV4-1 with TRBJ2-1; D not certain. The germline CDR1 and CDR2 sequences are MGHRA and YSYEKL. V lost 4 bases and J 4 bases, leaving 17 bases between the germline ends. This CDR3 spans 16 amino acids. The CDR3 here is CASSRRLESSYNEQFF. The CDR3, as DNA: TGCGCCAGCAGCCGCCGACTGGAGAGTTCATACAATGAGCAGTTCTTC.

For this clonotype: One base away lies a much larger clone, so this may be a sequencing read error. The rearrangement links TRBV12-3 or TRBV12-4 to TRBJ1-1, with D uncertain. There are 10 residues in the CDR3. Deletions cut 0 bases from V and 7 bases from J, with 0 bases between. The CDR3 sequence: CASSLAEAFF. Written as DNA, the CDR3 is TGTGCCAGCAGTTTAGCTGAAGCTTTCTTT.

V and J are TRBV6-5 and TRBJ2-7; TRBD2 might be the D (5 bases). V dropped 2 bases and J dropped 5 bases, with 16 bases sitting between them. CDR1 and CDR2 from the germline V gene are MNHEY and SVGAGI. This CDR3 contains 15 residues. The CDR3 nucleotides read TGTGCCAGCAGTTACCAGGACGAAGGCGGGCACGAGCAGTACTTC. As protein: CASSYQDEGGHEQYF.

This clonotype was counted at least ten times. V gene TRBV3-1 combines with J gene TRBJ1-5, with D tentatively TRBD1 (5 bases). Trimming took off 1 base at V and 3 bases at J, with 13 bases between the two ends. This CDR3 contains 16 residues. The germline gives CDR1 LGHDT, CDR2 YNNKEL (reference sequence). Here the CDR3 DNA reads TGTGCCAGCAGCCAAGGGGACGGAGGGTCCAATCAGCCCCAGCATTTT. Residues: CASSQGDGGSNQPQHF.

This clonotype came up many times. CDR3 residues: CASSPGGSEPQHF. CDR3 DNA: TGTGCCAGCAGTCCGGGGGGAAGTGAGCCCCAGCATTTT. The chain carries TRBV12-3 or TRBV12-4 and TRBJ1-5; possible D gene TRBD1, 5 bases. The CDR3 is made up of 13 amino acids. Trimming left V 5 bases short and J 8 bases short, with 13 bases between.

This clonotype was observed at least ten times. The genes are TRBV28 and TRBJ2-1, with 12 bases that match TRBD2. V shed 5 bases, J shed 4 bases, and the junction held 9 bases outside the gene matches. CDR1 is MDHEN, CDR2 SYDVKM, per germline. The CDR3 runs 17 residues. The CDR3 spells CASSAYEGLAGYNEQFF. The DNA for the CDR3 is TGTGCCAGCAGTGCTTATGAGGGACTAGCGGGTTACAATGAGCAGTTCTTC.

This clonotype was counted only a few times. A read error may be the cause here, since a much bigger clone is one base away. The rearrangement uses TRBV2 and TRBJ2-1; 7 nucleotides align to TRBD2. Germline V gives CDR1 SNHLY, CDR2 FYNNEI. The CDR3 runs to 13 residues. In DNA form, the CDR3 reads TGTGCCCGCAGCCCTTGGCGGGGGAATGAGCAGTTCTTC. Its protein product is CARSPWRGNEQFF.

This clonotype was detected ten times or more. This chain uses TRBV30 with TRBJ1-1, with D tentatively TRBD1 (5 bases). The CDR3 extends over 13 amino acids. Trimming shortened V by 7 bases and J by 1 base, and 13 bases separated the two germline ends. Germline loops: CDR1 GTSNPN, CDR2 SVGIG (reference sequence). CDR3 region: CASKGYTNTEAFF. The CDR3 DNA reads as TGTGCCTCGAAGGGGTATACGAACACTGAAGCTTTCTTT.

This clonotype appeared many times. This chain connects TRBV11-2 to TRBJ2-5, with 8 positions matching TRBD1. After removal of 1 base from V and 1 base from J, the junction contained 5 bases not matched to a gene. Germline V gives CDR1 SGHAT, CDR2 FQNNGV. The CDR3 has 16 amino acids. Here the CDR3 reads CASSLGTGSLQETQYF. The CDR3 DNA reads as TGTGCCAGCAGCTTAGGGACAGGGAGCCTCCAAGAGACCCAGTACTTC.

In this sample, this clonotype turned up a few times. This chain connects TRBV14 to TRBJ1-1, with TRBD1 identical over 8 bases. Losses at the gene ends were 1 base for V and 1 base for J; bases not matched to a gene: 2. Looked up from germline, CDR1 is SGHDN and CDR2 is FVKESK. This CDR3 region has 15 residues. In DNA, the CDR3 is TGTGCCAGCAGCCAAGCAGGGGGCTGGAACACTGAAGCTTTCTTT. Translated: CASSQAGGWNTEAFF.

The CDR3: CASSLFVVADETQYF. DNA of the CDR3: TGTGCCAGCAGCTTATTTGTGGTGGCGGATGAGACCCAGTACTTC. The chain uses TRBV7-9 and TRBJ2-5; D gene ambiguous. Germline V gene lookup returns CDR1 SEHNR and CDR2 FQNEAQ (reference sequence). CDR3 size: 15 residues. The ends were cut back, 2 bases at V and 5 bases at J, with 15 bases in the middle.

V usage is TRBV5-6 and J usage is TRBJ2-7, with 7 nucleotides matching TRBD2. V was pared by 3 bases and J by 2 bases, with 8 bases of the junction left unmatched. Germline assignment: CDR1 SGHDT and CDR2 YYEEEE. The CDR3 contains 15 residues. CDR3 in amino acids: CASSSMGGRAYEQYF. CDR3 nucleotide sequence: TGTGCCAGCAGCTCCATGGGGGGGAGGGCCTACGAGCAGTACTTC.